The following is a TCR beta chain sequence with its context. Its specificity is not known. TCRdb keeps only in-frame clones here, not all; method: immunoSEQ multiplex PCR. The sample carries over 150,000 clones, around 84% recorded once. Germline V gene sequence: CDR1 MNHEY, CDR2 SMNVEV (reference sequence). The CDR3 consists of 16 residues. V shed 6 bases and J 4 bases; nucleotides not matched to a gene: 10. The donors were in the roughly 120-subject validation cohort; that cohort was separate from the roughly 660-subject first cohort. The data stem from a study of cytomegalovirus exposure and HLA in healthy donors. Study background: The 130 or so validation repertoires, a later analysis reported, used the same platform as the approximately 650 first-cohort repertoires.

Findings of the study overall: CMV antigen specificity was confirmed in vitro for three CMV-associated chains.

The sequence was collected from a human donor in good health. V is TRBV27 and J is TRBJ2-7; 12 bases fit TRBD1. Sequences were obtained from PBMCs. CDR3 protein: CASSHLGTGGGYEQYF. The CDR3 DNA sequence: TGTGCCAGCAGCCACCTGGGGACAGGGGGCGGATACGAGCAGTACTTC.